Listed below are T cell receptor beta chains from one sample, sequenced in a study of cytomegalovirus exposure and HLA in healthy donors. The repertoire was sequenced with immunoSEQ multiplex PCR; TCRdb's copy has only in-frame clones and lacks some. The repertoire holds 90,000 or so clones, with approximately 80% as singletons. Sequenced input: PBMCs. Every receptor here comes from a man aged 25-45 years in good health and CMV-seropositive. The CDR3 runs from the conserved cysteine through the conserved F or W. A D gene is named only where the DNA matches it firmly. Rows may omit the clone size; those that give it use once, few, many or a size class.

v_gene	d_gene	abundance	j_gene	CDR3aa	CDR3nt
TRBV27	TRBD1	NA	TRBJ2-7	CASSLGQGLYEQYF	TGTGCCAGCAGTTTGGGACAGGGGTTGTACGAGCAGTACTTC
TRBV7-2	TRBD1	NA	TRBJ1-6	CASSHGQANSPLHF	TGTGCCAGCAGCCATGGACAGGCGAATTCACCCCTCCACTTT
TRBV6-5	NA	NA	TRBJ1-4	CASSYRAGPTNEKLFF	TGTGCCAGCAGTTACCGCGCAGGGCCCACTAATGAAAAACTGTTTTTT
TRBV7-9	NA	once	TRBJ2-7	CSSSLERGGNEQYF	TGTTCCAGCAGCTTAGAGAGGGGAGGCAACGAGCAGTACTTC
TRBV5-8	NA	NA	TRBJ2-3	CASSPVDTQYF	TGTGCCAGCAGCCCGGTAGATACGCAGTATTTT
TRBV5-1	TRBD1	NA	TRBJ2-7	CASSLTGTGYYEQYF	TGCGCCAGCAGCTTAACCGGGACAGGGTATTACGAGCAGTACTTC
TRBV28	NA	NA	TRBJ2-5	CASSWQRPPLATQYF	TGTGCCAGCAGCTGGCAGCGGCCCCCACTGGCGACCCAGTACTTC
TRBV28	NA	once	TRBJ2-7	CASRTGPGYEQYF	TGTGCCAGCAGGACAGGACCAGGCTACGAGCAGTACTTC
TRBV7-9	NA	NA	TRBJ1-1	CSSSLKAIGGGASEAFF	TGTTCCAGCAGCCTCAAGGCCATTGGCGGGGGGGCTTCTGAAGCTTTCTTT
TRBV6-1	NA	few	TRBJ2-7	CASSSAGSSYEQYF	TGTGCCAGCAGTTCAGCAGGGTCAAGCTACGAGCAGTACTTC